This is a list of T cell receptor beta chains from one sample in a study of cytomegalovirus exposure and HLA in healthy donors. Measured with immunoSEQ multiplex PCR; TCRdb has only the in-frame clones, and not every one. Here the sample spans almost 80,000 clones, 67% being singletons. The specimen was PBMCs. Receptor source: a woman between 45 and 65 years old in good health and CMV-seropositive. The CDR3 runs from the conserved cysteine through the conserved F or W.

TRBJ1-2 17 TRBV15 CATSRVFQVLGAGGYTF
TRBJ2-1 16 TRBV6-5 CASSYMGRIPYNEQFF
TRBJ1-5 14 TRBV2 CASSELAGYQPQHF
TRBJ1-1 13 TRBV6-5 CASIRTGGAEAFF
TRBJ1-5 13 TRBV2 CASRKEGNQPQHF
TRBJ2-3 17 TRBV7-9 CSSSSLNSGPSTDTQYF
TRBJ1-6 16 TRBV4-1 CASSQALGQYNSPLHF
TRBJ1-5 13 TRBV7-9 CASSTDRAQPQHF
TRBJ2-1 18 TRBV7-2 CASSLPPRGLAGKNEQFF
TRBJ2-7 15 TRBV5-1 CASSLDGTGPYEQYF
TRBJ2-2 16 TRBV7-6 CASTLDPAGNTGELFF
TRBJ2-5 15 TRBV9 CASSPDRASQETQYF
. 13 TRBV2 CASRRDSAYEQYF
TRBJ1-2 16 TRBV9 CASSVAEGAGDYGYTF
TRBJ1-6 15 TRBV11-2 CASSSRQGENSPLHF
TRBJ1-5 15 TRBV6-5 CASSDRGEGNQPQHF
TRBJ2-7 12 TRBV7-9 CASSTSPHEQYF
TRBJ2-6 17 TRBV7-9 CASSSREGGAGANVLTF
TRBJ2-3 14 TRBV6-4 CASSVGGAHDTQYF
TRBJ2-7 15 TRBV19 CASSIRAGASYEQYF
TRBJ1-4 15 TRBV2 CASSEAGGRGSKLFF
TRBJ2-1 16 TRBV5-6 CASSYGTSGGYNEQFF
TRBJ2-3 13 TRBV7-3 CASSLRRGDTQYF
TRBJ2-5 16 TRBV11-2 CASSLARRGGQETQYF
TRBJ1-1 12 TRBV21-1 CASSKGQEEAFF
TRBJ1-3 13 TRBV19 CASMTSSGNTIYF
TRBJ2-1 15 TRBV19 CASTASGGSYNEQFF
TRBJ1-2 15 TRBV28 CASSFVLGTGYGYTF
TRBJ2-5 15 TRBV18 CASSLIDYKQETQYF
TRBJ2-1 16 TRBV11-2 CASSFRLAGTYNEQFF
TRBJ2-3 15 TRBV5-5 CASSLMTGGTDTQYF
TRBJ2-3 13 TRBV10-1 CASSAGGGDTQYF
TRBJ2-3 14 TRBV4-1 CASSQPRGPDTQYF
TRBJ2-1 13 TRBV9 CASSVARVNEQFF
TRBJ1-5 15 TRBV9 CASSEGRWTNQPQHF
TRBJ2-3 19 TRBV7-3 CASSKPLAGGPSSTDTQYF
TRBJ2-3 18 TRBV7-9 CASSPLPPSGVSTDTQYF
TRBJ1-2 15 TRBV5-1 CASSLSLGGGYGYTF
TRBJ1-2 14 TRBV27 CASSGPGTGRGYTF
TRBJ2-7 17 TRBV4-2 CASSQEIRARGTYEQYF
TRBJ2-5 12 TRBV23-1 CASSAALETQYF
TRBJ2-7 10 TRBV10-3 CGGPGNEQYF
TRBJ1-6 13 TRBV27 CASRGQGDSPLHF
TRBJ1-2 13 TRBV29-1 CSASTGIDYGYTF
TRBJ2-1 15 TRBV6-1 CASSPSGEAYNEQFF
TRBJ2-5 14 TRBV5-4 CASSLAGLAETQYF
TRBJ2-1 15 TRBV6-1 CASSDVAKTNNEQFF
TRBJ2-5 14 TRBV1 CTSSPAGGAKTQYF